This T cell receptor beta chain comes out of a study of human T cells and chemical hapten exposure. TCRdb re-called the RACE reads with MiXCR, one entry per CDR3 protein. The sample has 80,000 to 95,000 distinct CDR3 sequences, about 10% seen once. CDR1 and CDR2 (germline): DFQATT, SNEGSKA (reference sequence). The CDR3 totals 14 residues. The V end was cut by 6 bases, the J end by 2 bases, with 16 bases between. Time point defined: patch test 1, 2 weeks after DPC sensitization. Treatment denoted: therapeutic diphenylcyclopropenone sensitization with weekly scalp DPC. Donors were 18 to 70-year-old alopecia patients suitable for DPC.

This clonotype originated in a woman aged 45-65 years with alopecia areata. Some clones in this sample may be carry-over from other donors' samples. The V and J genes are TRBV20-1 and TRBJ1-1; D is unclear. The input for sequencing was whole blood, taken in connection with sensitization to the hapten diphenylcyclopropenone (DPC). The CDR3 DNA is TGCAGTGCCCCTAGGTCAGGTCAAAACACTGAAGCTTTCTTT. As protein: CSAPRSGQNTEAFF.